Included here is one TCR beta chain sequence, with context. The target antigen is unknown. These data are taken from a study of cytomegalovirus exposure and HLA in healthy donors. Study-wide results and limits: Donor immune exposure was known only as CMV serostatus. Productive rates of about 90% or about 30% were seen for most TCR beta V segments in an earlier analysis. Per a later analysis, 15,000 to 20,000 TCR beta sequences showed association with HLA alleles at 0.05 false discovery rate.

In the PCR, 60 Vbeta and 13 Jbeta primers were used. Sequenced by immunoSEQ multiplex PCR; TCRdb stores in-frame clones only, minus some. The sample has 100,000 to 120,000 clones; 76% are singletons. The clonotype comes from a man between 35 and 55 years old in good health and CMV-seropositive. The specimen was PBMCs.

CDR3 sequence reads: CASSFSGSSYNEQFF. CDR3 sequence (DNA): TGTGCCAGCAGCTTTAGCGGGAGTTCCTACAATGAGCAGTTCTTC. The genes are TRBV7-2 and TRBJ2-1; 9 bases are a match to TRBD2. There are 15 residues in the CDR3. Losses at the gene ends were 3 bases for V and 1 base for J; bases not matched to a gene: 1. The V gene's germline CDR1 is SGHTA and CDR2 FQGNSA.